The rows below give T cell receptor beta chains drawn from one sample of a study of chemoradiotherapy in HPV16-positive cancers. Assay used: immunoSEQ multiplex PCR; TCRdb lists only in-frame clones, some missing. Of several thousand clones listed, roughly 85% are singletons. This material was acquired from a patient who underwent chemoradiotherapy. The receptor source for this set is a human donor with HPV-associated anogenital cancer. CDR3s include the opening cysteine and the closing phenylalanine or tryptophan. Fields, in order: J gene, V gene, D gene, clone size, CDR3 DNA, CDR3 protein. The D gene is left open where the match is weak. Where a row states a size, it is once, few, many or the class of an expanded clone; other rows omit it.

TRBJ1-5,TRBV6-4,NA,NA,TGTGCCAGCAGTGATGACGGGAATCAGCCCCAGCATTTT,CASSDDGNQPQHF
TRBJ1-2,TRBV28,NA,NA,TGTGCCAGCAGTTCCTACACGGATGGGGGCTACACCTTC,CASSSYTDGGYTF
TRBJ2-7,TRBV7-9,NA,NA,TGTGCCAGCAGCCCCCCCAGCGGAGGTCCCTACGAGCAGTACTTC,CASSPPSGGPYEQYF
TRBJ2-2,TRBV19,TRBD2,NA,TGTGCCAGTAGTCGGGGGGGTTCAGGCACCGGGGAGCTGTTTTTT,CASSRGGSGTGELFF
TRBJ1-5,TRBV27,NA,NA,TGTGCCAGCAGTTCATATAGCAATCAGCCCCAGCATTTT,CASSSYSNQPQHF
TRBJ2-7,TRBV29-1,NA,NA,TGCAGCGTCACCCGGTCGAGGGGTTCCGACTACGAGCAGTACTTC,CSVTRSRGSDYEQYF
TRBJ1-1,TRBV5-1,TRBD1,NA,TGCGCCAGCAGCTTGTTACTCGACAGGGCGAACACTGAAGCTTTCTTT,CASSLLLDRANTEAFF
TRBJ2-7,TRBV25-1,NA,NA,TGTGCCAGCAGGCCGGGGGACGGCCCTCTTTACTTC,CASRPGDGPLYF
TRBJ1-4,TRBV4-1,NA,NA,TGCGCCAGCAGCCATACTGGCGCTAAAAGTTGGGGCAATGAAAAACTGTTTTTT,CASSHTGAKSWGNEKLFF
TRBJ2-7,TRBV19,NA,NA,TGTGCCAGTAGTATCGGGACTGTTAACTACGAGCAGTACTTC,CASSIGTVNYEQYF
TRBJ2-7,TRBV27,TRBD1,NA,TGTGCCAGCAGCCCCTCAGGGACAGCGCAGTACTTC,CASSPSGTAQYF
TRBJ1-1,TRBV7-6,TRBD1,NA,TGTGCCAGCAGCGTACAGGGGTCGAACACTGAAGCTTTCTTT,CASSVQGSNTEAFF
TRBJ2-5,TRBV5-1,TRBD1,once,TGCGCCAGCAGCCCGGGACAGGGCCATGAGACCCAGTACTTC,CASSPGQGHETQYF
TRBJ1-1,TRBV11-1,TRBD1,NA,TGTGCCAGCAGCCCCTCAGACAGGGTAGCTGAAGCTTTCTTT,CASSPSDRVAEAFF
TRBJ2-5,TRBV6-5,TRBD1,NA,TGTGCCAGCAGTTACGACAGGGGGTACCAAGAGACCCAGTACTTC,CASSYDRGYQETQYF
TRBJ1-1,TRBV27,TRBD1,NA,TGTGCCAGCAGACAGGACAGGGGACCAACTGAAGCTTTCTTT,CASRQDRGPTEAFF
TRBJ1-3,TRBV28,NA,NA,TGTGCCAGCAGTACTACAGGATTTCCTAGCTCTGGAAACACCATATATTTT,CASSTTGFPSSGNTIYF
TRBJ2-1,TRBV4-3,TRBD2,NA,TGCGCCAGCAGCCAAGATCAGGCTAGCGGGACTTACAATGAGCAGTTCTTC,CASSQDQASGTYNEQFF
TRBJ1-5,TRBV7-2,NA,NA,TGTGCCAGCAGCTTAGACTGGTTTAGCAATCAGCCCCAGCATTTT,CASSLDWFSNQPQHF
TRBJ1-1,TRBV29-1,NA,few,TGCAGCGCCGCACGGGGGGGGGACACTGAAGCTTTCTTT,CSAARGGDTEAFF
TRBJ1-1,TRBV5-4,NA,NA,TGTGCCAGCAGCTCGGCCCTAAACACTGAAGCTTTCTTT,CASSSALNTEAFF
TRBJ2-3,TRBV2,NA,NA,TGTGCCAGCCAACAACCGATCACAGATACGCAGTATTTT,CASQQPITDTQYF
TRBJ1-2,TRBV5-6,NA,NA,TGTGCCAGCAGCTTAGGCGGATTAGGGTATGGCTACACCTTC,CASSLGGLGYGYTF
TRBJ2-2,TRBV19,NA,few,TGTGCCAGTACCCTACGTTGGGACGGGGAGCTGTTTTTT,CASTLRWDGELFF
TRBJ2-7,TRBV2,TRBD1,few,TGTGCCAGCAGAGACCGAGGACAGGGTAGGTTCTACGAGCAGTACTTC,CASRDRGQGRFYEQYF
TRBJ2-7,TRBV12-2,NA,NA,TGTGCAAGTCGCTTGCTAGCGGGCTCCTACGAGCAGTACTTC,CASRLLAGSYEQYF
TRBJ2-7,TRBV7-9,NA,few,TGTGCCAGCAGCCCCAGCTCCTACGAGCAGTACTTC,CASSPSSYEQYF
TRBJ1-1,TRBV7-8,NA,NA,TGTGCCAGCAGCGTACTACAGGGGAACACTGAAGCTTTCTTT,CASSVLQGNTEAFF
TRBJ2-7,TRBV5-1,TRBD2,NA,TGCGCCAGCAGCGGCGGGAGGTTAATGGACGAGCAGTACTTC,CASSGGRLMDEQYF